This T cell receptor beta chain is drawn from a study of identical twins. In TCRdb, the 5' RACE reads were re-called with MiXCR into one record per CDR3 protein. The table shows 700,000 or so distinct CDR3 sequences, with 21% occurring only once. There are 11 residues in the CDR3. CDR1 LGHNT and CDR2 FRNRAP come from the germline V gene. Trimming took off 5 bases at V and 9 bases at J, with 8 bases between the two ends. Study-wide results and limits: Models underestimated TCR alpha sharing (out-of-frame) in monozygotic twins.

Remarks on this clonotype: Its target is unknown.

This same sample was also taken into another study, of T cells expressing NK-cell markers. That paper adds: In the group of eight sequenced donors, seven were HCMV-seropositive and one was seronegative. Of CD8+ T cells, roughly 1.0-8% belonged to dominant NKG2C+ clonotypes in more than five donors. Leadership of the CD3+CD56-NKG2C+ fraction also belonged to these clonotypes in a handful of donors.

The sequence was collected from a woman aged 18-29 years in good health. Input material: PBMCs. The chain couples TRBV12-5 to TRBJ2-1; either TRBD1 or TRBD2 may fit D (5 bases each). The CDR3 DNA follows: TGTGCTAGTGGTGAGGGGCTTGAGCAGTTCTTC. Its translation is CASGEGLEQFF. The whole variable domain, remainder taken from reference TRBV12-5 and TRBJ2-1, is DARVTQTPRHKVTEMGQEVTMRCQPILGHNTVFWYRQTMMQGLELLAYFRNRAPLDDSGMPKDRFSAEMPDATLATLKIQPSEPRDSAVYFCASGEGLEQFFGPGTRLTVL.